One sample yielded the 20 T cell receptor beta chains listed below, sequenced in a study of blood T cell repertoires in COVID-19 (dated by TCRdb to about 2020). Library prep was done by the immunoSEQ multiplex PCR assay. Drawn from immuneACCESS, this table holds only the in-frame rearrangements with V and J called that TCRdb kept. Clones are partly lost; checked studies trace under half to an unresolved V gene and leave the rest unexplained. The sample table contains around 170,000 clones; only one count was recorded for just over 85% of them. The top ten clones comprise around 9% of the sample. The sequencing input was peripheral blood. The receptors were gathered from a man over 45 with active or convalescent COVID-19.

This clone has more than one count but fewer than ten. The rearrangement links TRBV7-2 to TRBJ2-7, with TRBD2 identical over 11 bases. The CDR3 covers 17 residues. With V trimmed by 4 bases and J by 4 bases, 12 bases remained unmatched. Germline assignment: CDR1 SGHTA and CDR2 FQGNSA. The chain's CDR3 is CASSSGLAGRAPYEQYF. The CDR3 coding sequence is TGTGCCAGCAGCTCCGGACTAGCGGGTAGAGCACCATACGAGCAGTACTTC.

This chain links TRBV12-3 or TRBV12-4 with TRBJ2-7; no clear D gene. V dropped 3 bases and J dropped 3 bases, with 6 bases sitting between them. CDR3 length: 12 residues. CDR3 loop: CASSFANYEQYF. The DNA for the CDR3 is TGTGCCAGCAGTTTTGCGAACTACGAGCAGTACTTC.

This clone appeared a single time. The chain has TRBV6-1 and TRBJ1-5; D may be TRBD1 (6 bases). The CDR3 loop spans 14 amino acids. Trimming took 1 base from V and 4 from J, leaving 8 bases between them. Looked up from germline, CDR1 is MNHNS and CDR2 is SASEGT. The CDR3 here is CASSEGGQNQPQHF. The CDR3 nucleotides are TGTGCCAGCAGTGAAGGTGGACAGAATCAGCCCCAGCATTTT.

This clone was seen only once. The chain employs TRBV20-1 and TRBJ1-2; D is perhaps TRBD1 (5 bases). This CDR3 spans 10 amino acids. In germline, CDR1 is DFQATT, CDR2 SNEGSKA (reference sequence). V shed 6 bases and J shed 6 bases, with 8 bases lying between them. CDR3: CSAGGDGYTF. CDR3 DNA: TGCAGTGCGGGAGGGGATGGCTACACCTTC.

This sequence joins TRBV4-3 and TRBJ2-1, with 8 bases that match TRBD1. V dropped 0 bases and J dropped 8; count of bases not matched to a gene: 9. The germline V gene encodes CDR1 LGHNA and CDR2 YSLEER. The CDR3 extends over 16 amino acids. This chain's CDR3 is CASSQEAQGVGDEQFF. CDR3 bases: TGCGCCAGCAGCCAAGAGGCACAGGGGGTTGGCGATGAGCAGTTCTTC.

The rearrangement joins TRBV19 to TRBJ1-1; TRBD1 matches at 7 bases. The CDR3 length is 15 residues. Germline-derived CDR1 and CDR2 are LNHDA and SQIVND (reference sequence). Trimming took 1 base from V and 4 from J; bases not matched to a gene: 6. CDR3 region: CASSIGRQGGTEAFF. DNA for the CDR3: TGTGCCAGTAGTATAGGGAGACAGGGCGGCACTGAAGCTTTCTTT. Variable domain in full (rest from reference TRBV19 and TRBJ1-1): DGGITQSPKYLFRKEGQNVTLSCEQNLNHDAMYWYRQDPGQGLRLIYYSQIVNDFQKGDIAEGYSVSREKKESFPLTVTSAQKNPTAFYLCASSIGRQGGTEAFFGQGTRLTVV.

The chain recombines TRBV3-1 (or the pseudogene TRBV3-2) with TRBJ2-2; the match to TRBD2 covers 11 bases. The ends lost 4 bases at V and 4 bases at J; junction bases unmatched: 2. Germline CDR1 and CDR2: LGHDT and YNNKEL (reference sequence). The CDR3 has 15 amino acids. The CDR3 loop is CASSPGTSGTGELFF. The CDR3 DNA is TGTGCCAGCAGCCCCGGGACTAGCGGCACCGGGGAGCTGTTTTTT.

The chain is built from TRBV4-2 and TRBJ2-1, with TRBD1 matching 8 bases. CDR1 is LGHNA and CDR2 is YNFKEQ in the germline V gene. The CDR3 covers 15 residues. V gave up 5 bases and J gave up 5 bases; unmatched junction bases: 8. The CDR3 nucleotides read TGTGCCAGCAGCTTGAGGACAGGGTTCGACAATGAGCAGTTCTTC. It yields the protein CASSLRTGFDNEQFF.

The rearrangement uses TRBV25-1 and TRBJ1-3, with D perhaps matching TRBD1 (6 bases). V lost 1 base, J lost 2 bases, and 12 bases lay in between. The CDR3 consists of 16 residues. Germline V gives CDR1 MGHDK, CDR2 SYGVNS. DNA for the CDR3: TGTGCCAGCAGTGAATTTGGACAGCGAACTGGAAACACCATATATTTT. Its protein product is CASSEFGQRTGNTIYF.

This chain joins TRBV19 and TRBJ2-3, with 10 bases that match TRBD2. The CDR3 contains 14 residues. From germline, CDR1 is LNHDA and CDR2 SQIVND (reference sequence). J gave up 1 base and V 7 bases, and 2 bases lay outside the gene matches. This CDR3 reads CASTLAGGTDTQYF. The CDR3 nucleotides are TGTGCCAGTACCCTAGCGGGGGGCACAGATACGCAGTATTTT.

There are a few counts of this clone. The chain joins TRBV15 to TRBJ1-2; D remains unclear. There are 14 residues in the CDR3. The V gene's germline CDR1 is LNHNV and CDR2 YYDKDF (reference sequence). Trimming pared 1 base from V and 2 bases from J, leaving 8 bases between. CDR3: CATSRGRENYGYTF. CDR3 DNA sequence: TGTGCCACCAGCAGAGGACGGGAAAACTATGGCTACACCTTC.

The genes are TRBV10-1 and TRBJ2-2; 7 positions match TRBD2. The germline V gene has CDR1 WNHNN and CDR2 SYGVQD (reference sequence). V lost 3 bases and J lost 0; bases outside the gene matches: 13. This CDR3 comprises 19 residues. The CDR3, as DNA: TGCGCCAGCAGTGAAAAGTTTGGGCCTAGCGGATCGAACACCGGGGAGCTGTTTTTT. It yields the protein CASSEKFGPSGSNTGELFF.

This clone showed up just once. For the CDR3, the DNA is TGTGCCAGCAGTTTAGTCCAGAACTACGAGCAGTACTTC. The encoded protein is CASSLVQNYEQYF. V gene TRBV28 combines with J gene TRBJ2-7; D is uncertain. The V and J ends lost 2 bases and 3 bases respectively, with 8 bases between them. The CDR3 spans 13 residues. The germline V gene encodes CDR1 MDHEN and CDR2 SYDVKM.

This clone has more than one count but fewer than ten. The J gene is TRBJ1-5, the V gene TRBV19; 11 nucleotides match TRBD1. In germline, CDR1 is LNHDA, CDR2 SQIVND (reference sequence). J lost 1 base, V lost 4 bases, and 3 bases had no gene match. The CDR3 is made up of 16 amino acids. CDR3 nucleotide sequence: TGTGCCAGTAGTAAGGGACAGGGGGTGAGCAATCAGCCCCAGCATTTT. It codes for CASSKGQGVSNQPQHF.

This clone is labeled medium-sized (0.01 to 0.1%). V usage is TRBV5-4 and J usage is TRBJ1-6, with TRBD1 matching over 9 bases. Germline loops: CDR1 SGHNT, CDR2 YYREEE (reference sequence). CDR3 size: 14 residues. Unmatched junction bases numbered 8, after V lost 4 bases and J lost 12 bases. The CDR3 sequence: CASSPGQGTVPLHF. Written as DNA, the CDR3 is TGTGCCAGCAGCCCGGGACAGGGTACGGTACCCCTCCACTTT.

This clone was found once. V and J are TRBV15 and TRBJ2-1; D ambiguous. This CDR3 contains 13 residues. V was pared by 0 bases and J by 7 bases, with 7 bases between. In germline, CDR1 is LNHNV, CDR2 YYDKDF (reference sequence). The CDR3 DNA sequence: TGTGCCACCAGCAGAGATCCCCATAATGAGCAGTTCTTC. Protein sequence: CATSRDPHNEQFF.

V is TRBV5-4 and J is TRBJ1-2; D not resolved. Germline lookup yields CDR1 SGHNT and CDR2 YYREEE (reference sequence). The length of the CDR3 is 13 residues. Trimming took off 1 base at V and 2 bases at J, with 6 bases between the two ends. For the CDR3, the DNA is TGTGCCAGCAGCTTGTTCGGGAACTATGGCTACACCTTC. It specifies CASSLFGNYGYTF. Looking up the rest from reference TRBV5-4 and TRBJ1-2 gives the full variable domain: ETGVTQSPTHLIKTRGQQVTLRCSSQSGHNTVSWYQQALGQGPQFIFQYYREEENGRGNFPPRFSGLQFPNYSSELNVNALELDDSALYLCASSLFGNYGYTFGSGTRLTVV.

The sample holds one count of this clone. This chain links TRBV7-2 with TRBJ1-5; perhaps TRBD1 as D (6 bases). Between the trimmed V and J ends, which lost 3 bases and 7 bases, there was a span of 19 bases. This CDR3 is built from 16 residues. The V gene's germline CDR1 is SGHTA and CDR2 FQGNSA. The CDR3: CASSFGPGGTRQPQHF. As DNA, the CDR3 is TGTGCCAGCAGCTTTGGTCCCGGTGGGACACGGCAGCCCCAGCATTTT.

The gene calls are TRBV9 and TRBJ2-6, with D unclear. V shed 3 bases and J shed 0 bases, with 7 bases lying between them. The CDR3 is 15 residues long. The germline gives CDR1 SGDLS, CDR2 YYNGEE. The CDR3 DNA is TGTGCCAGCAGCGCCTTCCTCTCTGGGGCCAACGTCCTGACTTTC. Encoded protein: CASSAFLSGANVLTF. Combining the CDR3 with reference TRBV9 and TRBJ2-6 gives the whole variable domain DSGVTQTPKHLITATGQRVTLRCSPRSGDLSVYWYQQSLDQGLQFLIQYYNGEERAKGNILERFSAQQFPDLHSELNLSSLELGDSALYFCASSAFLSGANVLTFGAGSRLTVL.

The rearrangement uses TRBV18 and TRBJ2-5; weak D call: TRBD2 (6 bases). CDR1 is KGHSH and CDR2 is LQKENI in the germline V gene. With 2 bases removed from V and 2 bases from J, the gap between germline ends came to 9 bases. This CDR3 contains 14 residues. DNA of the CDR3: TGTGCCAGCTCACCATCCAGCGGGCAAGAGACCCAGTACTTC. Its protein is CASSPSSGQETQYF.